A single T cell receptor (beta chain) is shown here with its context. Source study methods: Scientists estimated how many nucleated cells there were by amplifying reference gene primers. The protocol was immunoSEQ multiplex PCR, while the TCRdb copy is restricted to in-frame clones and leaves out a portion. V and J calls and clone size are those listed in that table; D and trimming were worked out from the DNA. This sample has approximately 220,000 clones, with approximately 90% found just once. The V end was cut by 5 bases, the J end by 4 bases, with 12 bases between. The CDR3 spans 14 residues. Germline loops: CDR1 SEHNR, CDR2 FQNEAQ (reference sequence). Which cohort a participant joined came from the clinical history participants gave. The data belong to a study of blood T cell repertoires in COVID-19. Study information: PBMCs, B-cell-depleted T cells, or T cells were the source of the cDNA or gDNA that made up the material.

The sequencing sample was made of PBMCs or T cells enriched from blood (not recorded which). This TCR was recovered from a woman between 18 and 29 years old in a cohort exposed to, infected with or recovered from COVID-19 (not recorded which). This chain links TRBV7-9 with TRBJ1-3; the D gene is possibly TRBD1 (6 bases). CDR3 bases: TGTGCCAGCAGCACGTACAGGGAGGGAAACACCATATATTTT. This sequence encodes CASSTYREGNTIYF.